These T cell receptor beta chains were read from a single sample in a study of neoadjuvant nivolumab and ipilimumab in lung cancer. The repertoire was sequenced with immunoSEQ multiplex PCR; TCRdb's copy has only in-frame clones and lacks some. The sample records 18,000 or so clones, 65% to 85% being singletons. The sample consisted of tumor tissue, taken after neoadjuvant nivolumab, alone or with ipilimumab, at or shortly before surgery. The receptors shown here come from an adult with non-small cell lung cancer. Both conserved end residues are part of each CDR3. The D gene is left open where the match is weak. Rows may omit the clone size; those that give it use once, few, many or a size class.

DNA: TGTGCCAGCAGCCCGGACAGGGGGAACCGGGGAGCTTTCTTT
CDR3: CASSPDRGNRGAFF
J: TRBJ1-1
V: TRBV5-8
D: TRBD1
size: once

DNA: TGTGCCTGGAACGACAGGGGGGGTTCACCCCTCCACTTT
CDR3: CAWNDRGGSPLHF
J: TRBJ1-6
V: TRBV30
D: TRBD1
size: few

DNA: TGTGCCAGCAGTTTAGTGGGGCGCCAGGACTATGGCTACACCTTC
CDR3: CASSLVGRQDYGYTF
J: TRBJ1-2
V: TRBV27
D: NA
size: NA

DNA: TGTGCCAGCAGCTTAGATAGCGGGTGGGGGACCCAGTACTTC
CDR3: CASSLDSGWGTQYF
J: TRBJ2-5
V: TRBV11-2
D: TRBD2
size: NA

DNA: TGTGCCAGCAGCTTACCGGGCCCGACCACAGATACGCAGTATTTT
CDR3: CASSLPGPTTDTQYF
J: TRBJ2-3
V: TRBV7-2
D: NA
size: few

DNA: TGTGCCAGCAGCGAATACGGGCCACAAGAGACCCAGTACTTC
CDR3: CASSEYGPQETQYF
J: TRBJ2-5
V: TRBV7-2
D: NA
size: NA

DNA: TGTGCCAGCAGCTTAATCGGCCCCATGACCACTGAAGCTTTCTTT
CDR3: CASSLIGPMTTEAFF
J: TRBJ1-1
V: TRBV7-8
D: NA
size: NA

DNA: TGTGCCAGCAGCTTAGTTGAGACATCCCAGTACTTC
CDR3: CASSLVETSQYF
J: TRBJ2-7
V: TRBV11-2
D: NA
size: NA

DNA: TGTGCCAGCAACTTAATCAGCACAGATACGCAGTATTTT
CDR3: CASNLISTDTQYF
J: TRBJ2-3
V: TRBV5-6
D: NA
size: NA

DNA: TGCGCCAGCAGCCCAGGGGGCTGGGAGACCCAGTACTTC
CDR3: CASSPGGWETQYF
J: TRBJ2-5
V: TRBV5-1
D: TRBD1
size: NA

DNA: TGCGCCAGCAGCCAAGACAGGGCCGGCCCTGGGGCCAACGTCCTGACTTTC
CDR3: CASSQDRAGPGANVLTF
J: TRBJ2-6
V: TRBV4-3
D: NA
size: NA

DNA: TGCGCCAGCAGCTTCGGACAGGACTACGAGCAGTACTTC
CDR3: CASSFGQDYEQYF
J: TRBJ2-7
V: TRBV10-1
D: TRBD1
size: NA

DNA: TGTGCCAGCAGCGCAGCGGGGGGGCAGGAGACCCAGTACTTC
CDR3: CASSAAGGQETQYF
J: TRBJ2-5
V: TRBV9
D: TRBD2
size: NA

DNA: TGCGCCAGCAGCCGCAGGGGGGTTAATGAAAAACTGTTTTTT
CDR3: CASSRRGVNEKLFF
J: TRBJ1-4
V: TRBV4-3
D: TRBD1
size: NA

DNA: TGTGCCAGCAGCTTAGGATCGGGCCTATCCTACGAGCAGTACTTC
CDR3: CASSLGSGLSYEQYF
J: TRBJ2-7
V: TRBV7-9
D: NA
size: NA

DNA: TGTGCCAGCAGCCTCCGCTTTTCGGGGGGCAAGGAGACCCAGTACTTC
CDR3: CASSLRFSGGKETQYF
J: TRBJ2-5
V: TRBV11-3
D: NA
size: NA

DNA: TGTGCCTGGAGCGGGGGGACAGGAGAAGCTTTCTTT
CDR3: CAWSGGTGEAFF
J: TRBJ1-1
V: TRBV30
D: TRBD1
size: once

DNA: TGTGCCAGCAGTACGGACGGTGGGTCCTACAATGAGCAGTTCTTC
CDR3: CASSTDGGSYNEQFF
J: TRBJ2-1
V: TRBV7-2
D: NA
size: NA

DNA: TGTGCCATCAGCGTACGGACAGGGACTGAAGCTTTCTTT
CDR3: CAISVRTGTEAFF
J: TRBJ1-1
V: TRBV10-3
D: TRBD1
size: NA

DNA: TGTGCCAGCAGCCCGGGGGGGGAAAAGGACGAGCAGTACTTC
CDR3: CASSPGGEKDEQYF
J: TRBJ2-7
V: TRBV5-4
D: TRBD2
size: NA

DNA: TGTGCCAGCACCCGCGGACAGCCCTCGCGGGGCTACACCTTC
CDR3: CASTRGQPSRGYTF
J: TRBJ1-2
V: TRBV2
D: NA
size: NA

DNA: TGTGCCAGCAGCGTCGGAGAGGGAGTAGAGACCCAGTACTTC
CDR3: CASSVGEGVETQYF
J: TRBJ2-5
V: TRBV9
D: NA
size: few

DNA: TGTGCCAGCAGTGGACAGGGGGCCAACGTCCTGACTTTC
CDR3: CASSGQGANVLTF
J: TRBJ2-6
V: TRBV7-9
D: NA
size: NA

DNA: TGCGCCAGCAGCCAAGGGGACAGCGGTTTGGGCTACACCTTC
CDR3: CASSQGDSGLGYTF
J: TRBJ1-2
V: TRBV4-3
D: TRBD1
size: NA

DNA: TGTGCCAGCAGTTACAGCGGGACTAGCAACACCGGGGAGCTGTTTTTT
CDR3: CASSYSGTSNTGELFF
J: TRBJ2-2
V: TRBV6-5
D: TRBD2
size: NA

DNA: TGTGCCTGGACCAGGGGACTCTCCTACGAGCAGTACTTC
CDR3: CAWTRGLSYEQYF
J: TRBJ2-7
V: TRBV30
D: NA
size: NA

DNA: TGTGCCAGCAGCTTAGAAGGCCGGGGCTACACCTTC
CDR3: CASSLEGRGYTF
J: TRBJ1-2
V: TRBV11-2
D: NA
size: NA

DNA: TGTGCCAGCAGCAAGCACACGGACTATAATTCACCCCTCCACTTT
CDR3: CASSKHTDYNSPLHF
J: TRBJ1-6
V: TRBV9
D: NA
size: NA

DNA: TGTGCCAGCAGCAAGACGACAGGCTCCTACAATGAGCAGTTCTTC
CDR3: CASSKTTGSYNEQFF
J: TRBJ2-1
V: TRBV7-2
D: NA
size: NA

DNA: TGCAGCGTTGGGCAGGGGATAGATACGCAGTATTTT
CDR3: CSVGQGIDTQYF
J: TRBJ2-3
V: TRBV29-1
D: NA
size: NA

DNA: TGCAGCGTCCGGTCCGACGGGAATTCACCCCTCCACTTT
CDR3: CSVRSDGNSPLHF
J: TRBJ1-6
V: TRBV29-1
D: NA
size: NA

DNA: TGCGCCAGCAGTGAGTCTTCCAGGAAACTTATGGGCTACACCTTC
CDR3: CASSESSRKLMGYTF
J: TRBJ1-2
V: TRBV10-1
D: NA
size: once

DNA: TGCGCCAGCAGCCTGGACACAGGGTCTGAAGCTTTCTTT
CDR3: CASSLDTGSEAFF
J: TRBJ1-1
V: TRBV5-1
D: NA
size: NA

DNA: TGCGCCAGCAGCTTATTGACTAGCGGGGGGCTTAATGAGCAGTTCTTC
CDR3: CASSLLTSGGLNEQFF
J: TRBJ2-1
V: TRBV5-1
D: TRBD2
size: NA

DNA: TGTGCCAGCAGCCAAGTCTCACAAGCTAGCACAGATACGCAGTATTTT
CDR3: CASSQVSQASTDTQYF
J: TRBJ2-3
V: TRBV4-2
D: NA
size: NA

DNA: TGTGCCAGCAGCTTGGACGTGGCCACCGGGGAGCTGTTTTTT
CDR3: CASSLDVATGELFF
J: TRBJ2-2
V: TRBV7-9
D: NA
size: NA

DNA: TGTGCCAGCAGTTATGGGGAAATGAACACTGAAGCTTTCTTT
CDR3: CASSYGEMNTEAFF
J: TRBJ1-1
V: TRBV6-5
D: NA
size: NA